These 32 T cell receptor beta chains were sequenced from one sample in a study of post-analysis software for immune sequencing data. TCR beta libraries were prepared from cDNA with unique molecular identifiers. One entry per CDR3 protein, called by TCRdb with MiXCR from the PCR reads. The data show more than 450,000 distinct CDR3 sequences, about a third seen once. These receptors have no known antigen. Whole-study findings and limits: TRBV segments more frequent in patients than in controls numbered five and included TRBV5-6, TRBV5-1 and TRBV20-1.

The sequenced sample was blood. These receptors all come from a girl under 18 with multiple sclerosis.

This clonotype turned up a few times. This chain links TRBV5-4 with TRBJ1-1; a weak D match, TRBD1 (5 bases). The CDR3 is made up of 13 amino acids. Germline CDR1 and CDR2: SGHNT and YYREEE (reference sequence). V lost 1 base, J lost 6 bases, and 10 bases lay in between. The CDR3 nucleotides read TGTGCCAGCAGCTTGAGCGGGACTCCTGAAGCTTTCTTT. Translating it yields CASSLSGTPEAFF.

V usage is TRBV29-1 and J usage is TRBJ1-2; the D gene is possibly TRBD1 (6 bases). This CDR3 spans 14 amino acids. The germline V gene has CDR1 SQVTM and CDR2 ANQGSEA. V was cut by 0 bases and J by 4 bases, with 12 bases left in between. CDR3 in DNA: TGCAGCGTTGAAGACAGGGGCCTGTTCTATGGCTACACCTTC. As protein: CSVEDRGLFYGYTF.

Notes on this clonotype: One junction end does not reproduce the germline sequence, and a read error may be involved. CDR3 in DNA: TGCAGTACTAGGACTTCAACTAATGAAAAACTGTTTTTT. It translates to CSTRTSTNEKLFF. The V gene is TRBV20-1, the J gene TRBJ1-4; D not resolved. The CDR3 sequence is 13 residues long. Germline CDR1 and CDR2: DFQATT and SNEGSKA (reference sequence).

The gene calls are TRBV20-1 and TRBJ2-1, with 8 bases aligning to TRBD2. The trim removed 6 bases at V and 7 bases at J, leaving 11 bases unmatched. CDR3 length: 14 amino acids. Per the germline V gene, CDR1 is DFQATT and CDR2 is SNEGSKA (reference sequence). The CDR3 DNA is TGCAGTGCACCCAGCGGGGGCACTTGGAATGAGCAGTTCTTC. Amino acids: CSAPSGGTWNEQFF.

The chain couples TRBV29-1 to TRBJ2-7; D may match TRBD1 or TRBD2 (6 bases each). The CDR3 loop spans 15 amino acids. CDR1 and CDR2 from the germline V gene are SQVTM and ANQGSEA. V was trimmed by 0 bases and J by 4 bases, leaving 16 bases between them. The CDR3 sequence: CSVEDSTGAVYEQYF. The CDR3 region has the DNA TGCAGCGTTGAAGATTCTACGGGGGCGGTTTACGAGCAGTACTTC.

Concerning this clonotype itself: At one end, the junction sequence differs from germline, possibly due to a read error. The gene calls are TRBV5-1 and TRBJ2-5; no clear D. This CDR3 comprises 15 residues. Germline CDR1 is SGHRS and CDR2 is YFSETQ. For the CDR3, the DNA is TGCGTCAGCAGCTTGGCCTTCGGCAGAGAAGAGACCCAGTACTTC. The encoded protein is CVSSLAFGREETQYF.

The V and J genes are TRBV7-3 and TRBJ1-4; D unresolved. Germline CDR1 reads SGHTA; CDR2 reads FQGTGA. The CDR3 spans 12 residues. V lost 5 bases and J lost 6, with 7 bases in between. CDR3 in DNA: TGTGCCAGCAGCCTGAAATATGAAAAACTGTTTTTT. Residues: CASSLKYEKLFF.

The table lists this clonotype with a count of one. V and J are TRBV27 and TRBJ2-5, with TRBD1 matching over 7 bases. The CDR3 contains 15 residues. CDR1 is MNHEY and CDR2 is SMNVEV in the germline V gene (reference sequence). J was trimmed by 1 base and V by 5 bases; bases with no gene match: 7. The CDR3 protein is CASSARQGSQETQYF. The DNA of the CDR3 is TGTGCCAGCAGTGCCCGACAGGGTTCCCAAGAGACCCAGTACTTC.

This clonotype was counted ten times or more. The chain uses TRBV7-9 and TRBJ2-6; D not resolved. This CDR3 region has 10 residues. V dropped 4 bases and J dropped 13 bases, with 5 bases sitting between them. Germline V gives CDR1 SEHNR, CDR2 FQNEAQ (reference sequence). The CDR3 reads CASSSVVLTF. Written as DNA, the CDR3 is TGTGCCAGCAGCTCAGTAGTCCTGACTTTC.

The V and J genes are TRBV7-9 and TRBJ2-7; perhaps TRBD2 as D (5 bases). The germline CDR1 and CDR2 sequences are SEHNR and FQNEAQ (reference sequence). With 3 bases removed from V and 4 bases from J, the gap between germline ends came to 10 bases. The CDR3 has 13 amino acids. The CDR3 coding sequence is TGTGCCAGCAGCTTCGGGGTTCGGTACGAGCAGTACTTC. It yields the protein CASSFGVRYEQYF.

The CDR3 spells CSARDPDLSSYEQYF. CDR3 coding DNA: TGCAGTGCTAGAGATCCGGACTTGAGCTCCTACGAGCAGTACTTC. The chain couples TRBV20-1 to TRBJ2-7; a possible D gene is TRBD2 (5 bases). Trimming shortened V by 0 bases and J by 0 bases, and 12 bases separated the two germline ends. The CDR3 has 15 residues. CDR1 and CDR2 from the germline V gene are DFQATT and SNEGSKA (reference sequence).

The V gene is TRBV7-2, the J gene TRBJ2-5, with D possibly TRBD2 on 6 matching bases. Trimming took off 1 base at V and 5 bases at J, with 14 bases between the two ends. CDR3 length equals 15 residues. CDR1 is SGHTA and CDR2 is FQGNSA in the germline V gene. CDR3 sequence: CASSLVTGVGETQYF. CDR3 bases: TGTGCCAGCAGCTTAGTGACGGGGGTCGGGGAGACCCAGTACTTC.

The rearrangement links TRBV7-9 to TRBJ1-2; 9 bases agree with TRBD1. The germline V gene has CDR1 SEHNR and CDR2 FQNEAQ (reference sequence). CDR3 length: 14 amino acids. The trim removed 5 bases at V and 8 bases at J, leaving 9 bases unmatched. The CDR3 sequence: CASSQGQGSLGYTF. DNA for the CDR3: TGTGCCAGCAGCCAGGGACAGGGTTCTCTCGGCTACACCTTC.

The chain combines TRBV2 with TRBJ2-5; D may be TRBD1 (5 bases). V was shortened by 3 bases and J by 4 bases, with 9 bases between the two germline ends. Germline CDR1 reads SNHLY; CDR2 reads FYNNEI. The CDR3 contains 13 residues. The CDR3 bases are TGTGCCAGCAGTGACAGGGTAGGAGAGACCCAGTACTTC. Amino acid sequence: CASSDRVGETQYF. Looking up the rest from reference TRBV2 and TRBJ2-5 gives the full variable domain: EPEVTQTPSHQVTQMGQEVILRCVPISNHLYFYWYRQILGQKVEFLVSFYNNEISEKSEIFDDQFSVERPDGSNFTLKIRSTKLEDSAMYFCASSDRVGETQYFGPGTRLLVL.

This clonotype occurred many times. The chain links TRBV20-1 to TRBJ2-7; D unclear. The CDR3 is 12 residues long. Trimming pared 1 base from V and 2 bases from J, leaving 6 bases between. The germline gives CDR1 DFQATT, CDR2 SNEGSKA (reference sequence). The CDR3 protein is CSARAQAYEQYF. As DNA, the CDR3 is TGCAGTGCTAGAGCGCAGGCCTACGAGCAGTACTTC.

The rearrangement uses TRBV9 and TRBJ2-4; 8 bases map to TRBD1. V lost 4 bases, J lost 1 base, and 7 bases stayed unmatched. Per the germline V gene, CDR1 is SGDLS and CDR2 is YYNGEE. CDR3 length: 16 amino acids. CDR3 bases: TGTGCCAGCAGCCCACGGACAGGGACCGCCAAAAACATTCAGTACTTC. It encodes CASSPRTGTAKNIQYF.

V is TRBV6-5 and J is TRBJ1-2; D gene unclear. Germline CDR1 MNHEY, CDR2 SVGAGI. The CDR3 covers 16 residues. Trimming left V 4 bases short and J 8 bases short, with 23 bases between. The CDR3 DNA is TGTGCCAGCAGTTCCTCCTTAACGGCCGGTCGAGGAGGCTACACCTTC. Translated: CASSSSLTAGRGGYTF.

This sequence joins TRBV10-2 and TRBJ2-7; D not resolved. The ends were cut back, 0 bases at V and 2 bases at J, with 5 bases in the middle. The germline gives CDR1 WSHSY, CDR2 SAAADI. The CDR3 is 13 amino acids. This CDR3 reads CASSESVTYEQYF. DNA of the CDR3: TGCGCCAGCAGTGAGTCGGTCACCTACGAGCAGTACTTC.

The J gene is TRBJ2-1, the V gene TRBV5-1; D assignment may be TRBD1 or TRBD2 (5 bases each). The V gene's germline CDR1 is SGHRS and CDR2 YFSETQ. V dropped 2 bases and J dropped 0 bases, with 12 bases sitting between them. The CDR3 extends over 16 amino acids. For the CDR3, the DNA is TGCGCCAGCAGCTTTAATTGGGGGACCTCCTACAATGAGCAGTTCTTC. Translating it yields CASSFNWGTSYNEQFF.

The genes are TRBV6-1 and TRBJ2-1; TRBD1 is a possible D gene (5 bases). Germline V gene lookup returns CDR1 MNHNS and CDR2 SASEGT. V was cut by 0 bases and J by 5 bases, with 14 bases left in between. The CDR3 is 16 residues long. The CDR3 coding sequence is TGTGCCAGCAGTGAAGCCCAGAAGGGGTGGAACAATGAGCAGTTCTTC. Its protein product is CASSEAQKGWNNEQFF.

The sample holds one count of this clonotype. The chain has TRBV28 and TRBJ2-5, with unresolved D. The CDR3 is 13 amino acids. Trimming cost V 4 bases and J 5 bases, with 11 bases left between them. Germline CDR1 and CDR2: MDHEN and SYDVKM. CDR3 nucleotides: TGTGCCAGCAGTTCCCAAAGCGCTGAGACCCAGTACTTC. Translating it yields CASSSQSAETQYF.

The V and J genes are TRBV28 and TRBJ1-2; the D is unclear. The CDR3 loop spans 11 amino acids. V lost 3 bases and J lost 6, with 5 bases in between. The germline gives CDR1 MDHEN, CDR2 SYDVKM. The CDR3 sequence is CASSLGHGYTF. CDR3 in DNA: TGTGCCAGCAGTTTGGGTCATGGCTACACCTTC.

This rearrangement joins TRBV5-1 to TRBJ2-1; 15 bases fit TRBD2. V lost 5 bases to trimming and J lost 4 bases; unmatched junction nucleotides: 10. The CDR3 sequence is 18 residues long. Germline CDR1 is SGHRS and CDR2 is YFSETQ. CDR3 DNA sequence: TGCGCCAGCAGTTCAACCCCCGGGACTAGCGGGGGGTACAATGAGCAGTTCTTC. This gives the protein CASSSTPGTSGGYNEQFF.

The V gene is TRBV7-9, the J gene TRBJ1-2; tentatively, D is TRBD1 (5 bases). The CDR3 spans 13 residues. Trimming removed 1 base at V and 7 bases at J, with 10 bases between. Germline V gives CDR1 SEHNR, CDR2 FQNEAQ (reference sequence). The CDR3 DNA follows: TGTGCCAGCAGCTTAGGGGGGGGAGCTGGCTACACCTTC. This translates into CASSLGGGAGYTF.

V usage is TRBV4-1 and J usage is TRBJ2-1, with TRBD1 identical over 10 bases. J lost 7 bases, V lost 1 base, and 16 bases had no gene match. The CDR3 covers 19 residues. The germline gives CDR1 MGHRA, CDR2 YSYEKL. CDR3 loop: CASSQGLGGMGQGINEQFF. CDR3 DNA sequence: TGCGCCAGCAGCCAAGGTCTAGGCGGTATGGGACAGGGGATTAATGAGCAGTTCTTC.

This clonotype was detected only a few times. This chain connects TRBV3-1 to TRBJ2-1, with D perhaps being TRBD1 or TRBD2 (5 bases each). The CDR3 has 13 residues. CDR1 and CDR2 from the germline V gene are LGHDT and YNNKEL (reference sequence). V was pared by 1 base and J by 9 bases, with 10 bases between. CDR3 protein: CASSQGGDGEQFF. DNA for the CDR3: TGTGCCAGCAGCCAAGGAGGGGACGGTGAGCAGTTCTTC.

The chain uses TRBV5-1 and TRBJ1-4, with D possibly being TRBD1 (5 bases). The CDR3 loop spans 16 amino acids. V lost 4 bases to trimming and J lost 8 bases, with 21 bases between them. CDR1 SGHRS and CDR2 YFSETQ come from the germline V gene. The CDR3 DNA is TGCGCCAGCAGCGCCGACAGTTTAACTGAGTACGAAAAACTGTTTTTT. This translates into CASSADSLTEYEKLFF.

This sequence joins TRBV27 and TRBJ2-7, with 10 bases that match TRBD2. This CDR3 has 14 amino acids. Germline CDR1 MNHEY, CDR2 SMNVEV (reference sequence). The J segment lost 5 bases and the V segment lost 4 bases, leaving 5 bases of the junction unmatched. CDR3 sequence: CASSYSGGANEQYF. In DNA form, the CDR3 reads TGTGCCAGCAGTTACAGCGGGGGGGCCAACGAGCAGTACTTC.

The chain is built from TRBV11-3 and TRBJ2-5, with 10 bases that match TRBD2. This CDR3 is 17 amino acids long. The V and J ends lost 1 base and 2 bases, in that order; junction bases with no gene match: 7. CDR1 is SGHNT, CDR2 YENEEA, per germline. CDR3 in DNA: TGTGCCAGCAGCTTAGGTACTAGCGGGGAGATACAAGAGACCCAGTACTTC. Its translation: CASSLGTSGEIQETQYF.

V is TRBV7-2 and J is TRBJ1-1; 12 nucleotides agree with TRBD1. The CDR3 is 14 residues long. V shed 5 bases, J shed 7 bases, and the junction held 5 bases outside the gene matches. Germline V gene data show CDR1 as SGHTA and CDR2 as FQGNSA. CDR3 nucleotides: TGTGCCAGCAGCCGGGACAGGGGGCTCGGTGAAGCTTTCTTT. It translates to CASSRDRGLGEAFF.

CDR3 protein: CASSLGTQTQYF. The CDR3 DNA reads TGCGCCAGCAGCCTCGGAACCCAGACCCAGTACTTC. The rearrangement joins TRBV4-1 to TRBJ2-5; D remains unclear. Deletions cut 4 bases from V and 6 bases from J, with 9 bases between. The germline V gene has CDR1 MGHRA and CDR2 YSYEKL. CDR3 length equals 12 residues.

This clonotype has at least ten counts. This sequence joins TRBV15 and TRBJ2-5; TRBD2 matches 9 bases. Germline V gene lookup returns CDR1 LNHNV and CDR2 YYDKDF (reference sequence). V trimming: 0 bases; J trimming: 4 bases; junction bases outside the gene matches: 9. This CDR3 region has 17 residues. This CDR3 reads CATSRDLFSGGGETQYF. The CDR3 nucleotides read TGTGCCACCAGCAGAGACCTCTTTAGCGGGGGTGGAGAGACCCAGTACTTC. The variable domain in full, completed from reference TRBV15 and TRBJ2-5, reads DAMVIQNPRYQVTQFGKPVTLSCSQTLNHNVMYWYQQKSSQAPKLLFHYYDKDFNNEADTPDNFQSRRPNTSFCFLDIRSPGLGDTAMYLCATSRDLFSGGGETQYFGPGTRLLVL.